This T cell receptor (beta chain) was recorded in a study of T cell responses to AZD1222 COVID-19 vaccine. A remark on this clone: The target antigen is unknown.

The germline V gene has CDR1 KGHSH and CDR2 LQKENI. Trimming removed 6 bases from V and 0 bases from J; junction bases left unmatched: 17. The CDR3 covers 18 residues. TCRdb keeps only in-frame clones here, not all; method: immunoSEQ multiplex PCR. Among approximately 190,000 clones, approximately 91% were seen once, and the ten largest hold over 0.75%. The study, taken as a whole, reports: The reported proportion of spike-specific TCRs targeting unmutated variant regions was nearly half.

This sample comprised peripheral blood, obtained on day 0 of AZD1222 vaccination. The clonotype originates from an adult in good health. V and J are TRBV18 and TRBJ2-7, with 7 nucleotides matching TRBD1. CDR3 in DNA: TGTGCCAGCTCCTCCCAAGCCGGGACAGCATTATCCTCCTACGAGCAGTACTTC. It specifies CASSSQAGTALSSYEQYF.